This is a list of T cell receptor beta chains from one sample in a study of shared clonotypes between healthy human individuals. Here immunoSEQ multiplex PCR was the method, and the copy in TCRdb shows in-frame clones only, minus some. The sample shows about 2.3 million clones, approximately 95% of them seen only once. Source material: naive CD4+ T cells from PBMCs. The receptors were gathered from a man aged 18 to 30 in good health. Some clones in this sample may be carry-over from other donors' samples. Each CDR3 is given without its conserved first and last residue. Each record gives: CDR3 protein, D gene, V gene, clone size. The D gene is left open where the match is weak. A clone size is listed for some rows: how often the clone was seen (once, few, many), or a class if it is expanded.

CDR3: ASSLVGATSSYNEQF; D: NA; V: TRBV5-1; size: NA
CDR3: AWSPGNYGYT; D: NA; V: TRBV30; size: NA
CDR3: ASSLVGGTGTFYGYT; D: TRBD1; V: TRBV5-8; size: NA
CDR3: ASSLEGVFYGYT; D: NA; V: TRBV11-2; size: NA
CDR3: ASSSGTTMRNEQF; D: TRBD2; V: TRBV9; size: NA
CDR3: ASRAGTSGYNEQF; D: TRBD2; V: TRBV5-1; size: NA
CDR3: ASSWWRGASNGYT; D: NA; V: TRBV5-1; size: NA
CDR3: ASSETAPPVGYT; D: NA; V: TRBV5-1; size: NA
CDR3: AWRGTEAPGNTIY; D: NA; V: TRBV30; size: NA
CDR3: ASSPTLENYEQY; D: NA; V: TRBV18; size: NA
CDR3: ASSPPSDGYT; D: NA; V: TRBV6-1; size: few
CDR3: ASSSWDRLPVLT; D: TRBD1; V: TRBV11-2; size: NA
CDR3: ASSLGIRTGELAGTDTQY; D: TRBD1; V: TRBV7-3; size: NA
CDR3: ASSSPGQKVNEQF; D: TRBD1; V: TRBV28; size: NA
CDR3: ATRQSGTNYGYT; D: NA; V: TRBV6-5; size: NA
CDR3: ASSLTAGGPNEQF; D: TRBD2; V: TRBV7-3; size: NA
CDR3: ASRADMNTGELF; D: NA; V: TRBV2; size: NA
CDR3: ASRDVRWNNQPQH; D: NA; V: TRBV2; size: NA
CDR3: ASSARKLNEKLF; D: NA; V: TRBV6-4; size: NA
CDR3: ASSLGLAGETQY; D: TRBD2; V: TRBV7-9; size: few
CDR3: SVGREELF; D: NA; V: TRBV20-1; size: NA
CDR3: ASSFRTGGAETQY; D: TRBD1; V: TRBV7-2; size: NA
CDR3: ASSQEGTGQYYGYT; D: NA; V: TRBV4-1; size: NA
CDR3: ASSKTGSWNEQF; D: TRBD1; V: TRBV9; size: NA
CDR3: ASRDSGPSGANVLT; D: NA; V: TRBV5-1; size: NA
CDR3: ASSLSVGYNEQF; D: NA; V: TRBV5-4; size: NA
CDR3: ASSAEVSYEQY; D: NA; V: TRBV19; size: NA
CDR3: ASSWDTATGELF; D: NA; V: TRBV5-1; size: NA
CDR3: ASRLLTMSSPLH; D: NA; V: TRBV28; size: NA
CDR3: AWRAGTANTEAF; D: NA; V: TRBV30; size: NA
CDR3: ASSLAAVADNSPLH; D: NA; V: TRBV7-2; size: NA